A selection of T cell receptor beta chains follows, all from one sample in a study of blood T cell repertoires in COVID-19. Profiled with immunoSEQ multiplex PCR; TCRdb holds only in-frame clones, not every one. The sample records approximately 53,000 clones, roughly 87% being singletons. The sequenced material came from peripheral blood. All receptors derive from a woman of 80 years or more with COVID-19, enrolled during active disease. The CDR3 runs from the conserved cysteine through the conserved F or W. Fields, in order: CDR3 protein, CDR3 DNA, D gene, J gene, clone size, V gene. D genes are given only for firm matches. The size of a clone is reported for some rows only, either as once, few or many, or as a class for expanded clones.

cdr3_aa: CASSLVGEGNTIYF; cdr3_nt: TGTGCCAGCAGCTTGGTCGGGGAAGGAAACACCATATATTTT; d_call: -; j_call: TRBJ1-3; clone_size: -; v_call: TRBV5-4
cdr3_aa: CASTLGGYEQYF; cdr3_nt: TGTGCCAGCACCTTGGGGGGCTACGAGCAGTACTTC; d_call: -; j_call: TRBJ2-7; clone_size: few; v_call: TRBV12-3/TRBV12-4
cdr3_aa: CASSVNEDRGQTF; cdr3_nt: TGTGCCAGCAGCGTTAACGAAGACAGGGGGCAAACCTTC; d_call: TRBD1; j_call: TRBJ1-2; clone_size: -; v_call: TRBV12-3/TRBV12-4
cdr3_aa: CASRSGQSNYGYTF; cdr3_nt: TGTGCCAGCAGGTCGGGACAGAGTAACTATGGCTACACCTTC; d_call: TRBD1; j_call: TRBJ1-2; clone_size: -; v_call: TRBV2
cdr3_aa: CASSPGSRARETQYF; cdr3_nt: TGTGCCAGCTCACCAGGCTCGCGGGCGCGCGAGACCCAGTACTTC; d_call: -; j_call: TRBJ2-5; clone_size: -; v_call: TRBV18
cdr3_aa: CASSERGRGTANQPQHF; cdr3_nt: TGTGCCAGCAGTGAAAGGGGTAGGGGGACAGCGAATCAGCCCCAGCATTTT; d_call: TRBD1; j_call: TRBJ1-5; clone_size: -; v_call: TRBV6-1
cdr3_aa: CASRPGLSTDTQYF; cdr3_nt: TGTGCCAGCAGACCTGGCCTTTCCACAGATACGCAGTATTTT; d_call: -; j_call: TRBJ2-3; clone_size: -; v_call: TRBV6-5
cdr3_aa: CASSYGQVWYGYTF; cdr3_nt: TGTGCCAGCAGTTACGGGCAGGTTTGGTATGGCTACACCTTC; d_call: -; j_call: TRBJ1-2; clone_size: -; v_call: TRBV6-6
cdr3_aa: CASSGGWSEAFF; cdr3_nt: TGTGCCAGCTCAGGGGGCTGGTCTGAAGCTTTCTTT; d_call: TRBD1; j_call: TRBJ1-1; clone_size: -; v_call: TRBV19
cdr3_aa: CASSSDRGQTEAFF; cdr3_nt: TGCGCCAGCAGCTCCGACAGGGGGCAAACTGAAGCTTTCTTT; d_call: TRBD1; j_call: TRBJ1-1; clone_size: -; v_call: TRBV5-1
cdr3_aa: CASSSIAGSTDTQYF; cdr3_nt: TGTGCCAGCAGTTCAATAGCGGGGAGCACAGATACGCAGTATTTT; d_call: TRBD2; j_call: TRBJ2-3; clone_size: -; v_call: TRBV6-5
cdr3_aa: CASSPLTGGGTDTQYF; cdr3_nt: TGTGCCAGCAGCCCCTTGACAGGGGGCGGCACAGATACGCAGTATTTT; d_call: TRBD1; j_call: TRBJ2-3; clone_size: -; v_call: TRBV7-8
cdr3_aa: CASSLFVTDYEQYF; cdr3_nt: TGTGCCAGCAGCTTGTTTGTCACAGACTACGAGCAGTACTTC; d_call: -; j_call: TRBJ2-7; clone_size: -; v_call: TRBV5-4
cdr3_aa: CASSPGDRDNQPQHF; cdr3_nt: TGTGCCAGCAGCCCCGGGGACAGGGACAATCAGCCCCAGCATTTT; d_call: TRBD1; j_call: TRBJ1-5; clone_size: once; v_call: TRBV9
cdr3_aa: CASSPGSKTHNSPLHF; cdr3_nt: TGTGCCAGCAGCCCGGGGTCGAAGACCCATAATTCACCCCTCCACTTT; d_call: -; j_call: TRBJ1-6; clone_size: -; v_call: TRBV5-4
cdr3_aa: CASSMGTGSYEQYF; cdr3_nt: TGTGCCAGCAGCATGGGGACAGGGTCCTACGAGCAGTACTTC; d_call: TRBD1; j_call: TRBJ2-7; clone_size: once; v_call: TRBV6-6
cdr3_aa: CATSRPLTGPTYGYTF; cdr3_nt: TGTGCCACCAGCAGACCATTGACAGGGCCCACCTATGGCTACACCTTC; d_call: TRBD1; j_call: TRBJ1-2; clone_size: -; v_call: TRBV15
cdr3_aa: CASSPTSTGELFF; cdr3_nt: TGTGCCAGCAGCCCGACTTCAACCGGGGAGCTGTTTTTT; d_call: -; j_call: TRBJ2-2; clone_size: -; v_call: TRBV11-2
cdr3_aa: CASSTGRGTEAFF; cdr3_nt: TGTGCCAGTTCGACCGGCAGGGGCACTGAAGCTTTCTTT; d_call: -; j_call: TRBJ1-1; clone_size: -; v_call: TRBV19
cdr3_aa: CASSVGGTGAYEQYF; cdr3_nt: TGTGCCAGCAGCGTGGGGGGGACAGGAGCCTACGAGCAGTACTTC; d_call: -; j_call: TRBJ2-7; clone_size: -; v_call: TRBV5-4
cdr3_aa: CASSVGLAGGTYNEQFF; cdr3_nt: TGTGCCAGCAGCGTAGGACTAGCGGGGGGGACCTACAATGAGCAGTTCTTC; d_call: TRBD2; j_call: TRBJ2-1; clone_size: -; v_call: TRBV7-8
cdr3_aa: CASSSWGSGNSPLHF; cdr3_nt: TGTGCCAGTAGTAGCTGGGGCTCTGGTAATTCACCCCTCCACTTT; d_call: -; j_call: TRBJ1-6; clone_size: -; v_call: TRBV19
cdr3_aa: CASSPEVPPRSYTF; cdr3_nt: TGCGCCAGCAGCCCAGAAGTACCCCCTAGGAGCTACACCTTC; d_call: -; j_call: TRBJ1-2; clone_size: -; v_call: TRBV5-1
cdr3_aa: CASSISGGEQYF; cdr3_nt: TGTGCCAGTAGTATTTCTGGAGGCGAGCAGTACTTC; d_call: -; j_call: TRBJ2-7; clone_size: -; v_call: TRBV19
cdr3_aa: CASSTQGLGQPQHF; cdr3_nt: TGTGCCAGTAGTACACAGGGGCTAGGTCAGCCCCAGCATTTT; d_call: TRBD1; j_call: TRBJ1-5; clone_size: -; v_call: TRBV19
cdr3_aa: CASKVGVLGGNTIYF; cdr3_nt: TGTGCCTCTAAGGTCGGGGTTTTAGGTGGAAACACCATATATTTT; d_call: -; j_call: TRBJ1-3; clone_size: -; v_call: TRBV2
cdr3_aa: CASSLEVAGRYGYTF; cdr3_nt: TGTGCCAGCAGCTTAGAAGTGGCAGGGCGATACGGCTACACCTTC; d_call: -; j_call: TRBJ1-2; clone_size: -; v_call: TRBV11-2
cdr3_aa: CASSLGGFSDTQYF; cdr3_nt: TGTGCCAGCAGCCTGGGGGGCTTTTCAGATACGCAGTATTTT; d_call: -; j_call: TRBJ2-3; clone_size: few; v_call: TRBV5-5
cdr3_aa: CASSQDMAARETQYF; cdr3_nt: TGCGCCAGCAGCCAAGATATGGCGGCACGAGAGACCCAGTACTTC; d_call: -; j_call: TRBJ2-5; clone_size: -; v_call: TRBV4-1
cdr3_aa: CASRQRGINTGELFF; cdr3_nt: TGTGCCTCCCGTCAGCGGGGAATCAACACCGGGGAGCTGTTTTTT; d_call: TRBD2; j_call: TRBJ2-2; clone_size: -; v_call: TRBV15
cdr3_aa: CASSHSDRPNTEAFF; cdr3_nt: TGTGCCAGCAGCCACTCGGACAGACCGAACACTGAAGCTTTCTTT; d_call: -; j_call: TRBJ1-1; clone_size: -; v_call: TRBV3-1/TRBV3-2
cdr3_aa: CASSPAGTGALSGNTIYF; cdr3_nt: TGTGCCAGTAGCCCCGCTGGGACAGGGGCCCTCTCTGGAAACACCATATATTTT; d_call: TRBD1; j_call: TRBJ1-3; clone_size: -; v_call: TRBV19
cdr3_aa: CASSQEGGDREKLFF; cdr3_nt: TGTGCCAGCAGCCAAGAAGGAGGGGACCGGGAAAAACTGTTTTTT; d_call: -; j_call: TRBJ1-4; clone_size: -; v_call: TRBV4-2
cdr3_aa: CASSLGQVEGYTF; cdr3_nt: TGCGCCAGCAGCTTGGGACAGGTGGAAGGCTACACCTTC; d_call: -; j_call: TRBJ1-2; clone_size: -; v_call: TRBV5-1
cdr3_aa: CASSARTGGKLFF; cdr3_nt: TGTGCCAGCAGTGCTAGGACAGGAGGGAAACTGTTTTTT; d_call: TRBD1; j_call: TRBJ1-4; clone_size: once; v_call: TRBV12-3/TRBV12-4
cdr3_aa: CASSYRNREAFF; cdr3_nt: TGTGCCAGCAGTTACCGAAACAGGGAGGCTTTCTTT; d_call: -; j_call: TRBJ1-1; clone_size: -; v_call: TRBV6-6
cdr3_aa: CASSLRGGSYEQYF; cdr3_nt: TGTGCCAGCAGCTTACGCGGGGGGTCCTACGAGCAGTACTTC; d_call: TRBD2; j_call: TRBJ2-7; clone_size: -; v_call: TRBV11-3
cdr3_aa: CASSQAVLRSPLHF; cdr3_nt: TGTGCCAGCAGCCAGGCAGTGTTGAGATCACCCCTCCACTTT; d_call: -; j_call: TRBJ1-6; clone_size: -; v_call: TRBV5-8
cdr3_aa: CASSLPRELYEQYF; cdr3_nt: TGTGCCAGCAGTTTGCCCAGGGAACTCTACGAGCAGTACTTC; d_call: -; j_call: TRBJ2-7; clone_size: -; v_call: TRBV28
cdr3_aa: CASSDGLAGITGELFF; cdr3_nt: TGTGCCAGCAGCGACGGACTAGCGGGGATTACCGGGGAGCTGTTTTTT; d_call: TRBD2; j_call: TRBJ2-2; clone_size: -; v_call: TRBV6-6
cdr3_aa: CSASGQNNSPLHF; cdr3_nt: TGCAGTGCTAGTGGGCAGAATAATTCACCCCTCCACTTT; d_call: -; j_call: TRBJ1-6; clone_size: -; v_call: TRBV20-1